The clone carrying this T cell receptor beta chain was seen only once. What it recognizes is unknown. This entry comes from a study of shared clonotypes between healthy human individuals. Looking at the study overall: Used for every donor were three CD4 naive, three CD4 memory, two CD8 naive and one CD8 memory plate.

Germline CDR1 reads MDHEN; CDR2 reads SYDVKM. V lost 6 bases and J lost 7, with 19 bases in between. This CDR3 region has 14 residues. Once extracted for a subset, genomic DNA was divided evenly among several immunoSEQ plates. Repertoires were generated with immunoSEQ multiplex PCR, while TCRdb's copy carries only in-frame clones and drops some. This sample carries roughly 2.2 million clones, more than 85% of them seen once, and the ten largest clones take around 0.4%. Study-wide results and caveats: Unshared clonotypes carried lower generation probabilities than those common to all four donors.

This sequence joins TRBV28 and TRBJ2-7; D gene ambiguous. This receptor was identified in a man between 18 and 29 years old in good health. Some clones in this sample may be carry-over from other donors' samples. The sample was naive CD4+ T cells from PBMCs. The subset here: CD45RA+ positively selected. The CDR3 spells CASRPPALDREQYF. The CDR3 nucleotides are TGTGCCAGCAGACCCCCCGCCCTGGATAGGGAGCAGTACTTC.